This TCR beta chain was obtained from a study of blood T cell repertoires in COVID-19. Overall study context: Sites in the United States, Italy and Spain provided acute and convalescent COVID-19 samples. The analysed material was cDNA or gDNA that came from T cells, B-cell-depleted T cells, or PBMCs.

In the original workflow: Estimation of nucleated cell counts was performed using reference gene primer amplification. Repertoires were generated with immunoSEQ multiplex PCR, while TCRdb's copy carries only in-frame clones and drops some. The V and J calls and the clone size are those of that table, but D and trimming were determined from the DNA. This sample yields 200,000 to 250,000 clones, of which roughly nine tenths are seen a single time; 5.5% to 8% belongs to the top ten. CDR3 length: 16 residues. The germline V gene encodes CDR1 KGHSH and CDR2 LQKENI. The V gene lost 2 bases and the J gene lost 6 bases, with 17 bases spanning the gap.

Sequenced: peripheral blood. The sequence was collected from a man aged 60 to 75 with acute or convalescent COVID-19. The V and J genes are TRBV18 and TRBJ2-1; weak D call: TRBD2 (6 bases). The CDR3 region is CASSPKAEGQSNEQFF. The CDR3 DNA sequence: TGTGCCAGCTCACCAAAGGCGGAGGGCCAATCCAATGAGCAGTTCTTC. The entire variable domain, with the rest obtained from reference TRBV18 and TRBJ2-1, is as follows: NAGVMQNPRHLVRRRGQEARLRCSPMKGHSHVYWYRQLPEEGLKFMVYLQKENIIDESGMPKERFSAEFPKEGPSILRIQQVVRGDSAAYFCASSPKAEGQSNEQFFGPGTRLTVL.